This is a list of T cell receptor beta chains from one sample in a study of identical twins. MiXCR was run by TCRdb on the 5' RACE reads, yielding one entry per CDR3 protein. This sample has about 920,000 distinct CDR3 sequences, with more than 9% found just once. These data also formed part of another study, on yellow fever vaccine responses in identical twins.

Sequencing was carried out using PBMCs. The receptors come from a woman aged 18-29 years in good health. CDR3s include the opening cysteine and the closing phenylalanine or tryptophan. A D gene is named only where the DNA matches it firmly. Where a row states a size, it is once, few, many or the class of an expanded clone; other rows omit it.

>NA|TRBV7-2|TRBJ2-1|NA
CASSLEAAHNEQFF
TGTGCCAGCAGCTTAGAAGCGGCCCACAATGAGCAGTTCTTC
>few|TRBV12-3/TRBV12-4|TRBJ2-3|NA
CASSLGGREDDTQYF
TGTGCCAGCAGTTTAGGGGGAAGGGAAGATGATACGCAGTATTTT
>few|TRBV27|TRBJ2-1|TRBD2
CASSSLAGGWNEQFF
TGTGCCAGCAGTTCCCTAGCGGGAGGGTGGAATGAGCAGTTCTTC
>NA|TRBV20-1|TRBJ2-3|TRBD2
CSAPKGGTIKDTQYF
TGCAGTGCTCCCAAGGGCGGGACTATCAAAGATACGCAGTATTTT
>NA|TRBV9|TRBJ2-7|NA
CASSVGLTQTEQYF
TGTGCCAGCAGCGTAGGGTTGACCCAGACCGAGCAGTACTTC
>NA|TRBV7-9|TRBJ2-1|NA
CASSPFSGARKGFF
TGTGCCAGCAGCCCCTTCTCCGGGGCCAGAAAGGGGTTCTTC
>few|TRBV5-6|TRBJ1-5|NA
CASSLAGSSNQPQHF
TGTGCCAGCAGCTTGGCAGGGTCAAGCAATCAGCCCCAGCATTTT
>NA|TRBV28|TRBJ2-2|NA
CASSLGGAQTGELFF
TGTGCCAGCAGTTTAGGTGGGGCTCAGACCGGGGAGCTGTTTTTT
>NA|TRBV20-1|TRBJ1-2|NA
CSARDWLMGGTGFLDGYTF
TGCAGTGCTAGAGATTGGTTGATGGGGGGGACTGGCTTCCTGGACGGCTACACCTTC
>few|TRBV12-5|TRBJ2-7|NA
CASGQVPYEQYF
TGTGCTAGTGGCCAAGTACCATACGAGCAGTACTTC
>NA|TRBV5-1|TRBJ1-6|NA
CASSEQAGTQNSPLHF
TGCGCCAGCAGCGAGCAAGCCGGGACGCAGAATTCACCCCTCCACTTT
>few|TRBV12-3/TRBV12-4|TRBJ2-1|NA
CASRVTSGGGHNEQFF
TGTGCCAGCAGGGTGACATCCGGGGGTGGCCACAATGAGCAGTTCTTC
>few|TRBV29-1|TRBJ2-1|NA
CSVGLSYQPYNEQFF
TGCAGCGTTGGTTTGTCCTATCAACCCTACAATGAGCAGTTCTTC
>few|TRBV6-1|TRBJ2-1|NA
CASSTQKGREGEQFF
TGTGCCAGCAGTACCCAGAAGGGCAGGGAAGGGGAGCAGTTCTTC
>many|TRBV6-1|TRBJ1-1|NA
CASSFLTVRDAEAFF
TGTGCCAGTTCTTTTTTGACAGTTCGCGACGCTGAAGCTTTCTTT
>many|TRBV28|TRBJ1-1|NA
CASSFGSEAFF
TGTGCCAGCAGTTTCGGCAGTGAAGCTTTCTTT
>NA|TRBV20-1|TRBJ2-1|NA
CSAPEASSRSVEQFF
TGCAGTGCTCCCGAGGCGTCTAGCAGGAGCGTTGAGCAGTTCTTC
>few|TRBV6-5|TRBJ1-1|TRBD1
CASSLGTARMNTEAFF
TGTGCCAGCAGTTTGGGGACAGCTCGGATGAACACTGAAGCTTTCTTT
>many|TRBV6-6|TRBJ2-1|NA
CASRDDSNEQFF
TGTGCCAGCAGGGATGACAGCAATGAGCAGTTCTTC
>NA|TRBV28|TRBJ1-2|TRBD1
CASSLARTGNYGYTF
TGTGCCAGCAGCCTAGCCCGGACAGGCAACTATGGCTACACCTTC
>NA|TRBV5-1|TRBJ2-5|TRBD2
CASSLDGSGGETQYF
TGCGCCAGCAGCTTGGATGGTAGCGGGGGAGAGACCCAGTACTTC
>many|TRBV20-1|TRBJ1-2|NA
CSGGELPGYTF
TGCAGTGGTGGGGAGCTTCCTGGCTACACCTTC
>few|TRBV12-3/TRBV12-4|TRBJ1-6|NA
CASSSGTAAPLHF
TGTGCCAGCAGTTCCGGGACGGCGGCACCCCTCCACTTT
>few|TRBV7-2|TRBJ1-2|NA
CASSWSLYGYTF
TGTGCCAGCAGCTGGAGTCTTTATGGCTACACCTTC
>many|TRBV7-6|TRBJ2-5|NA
CASSLDLAVQETQYF
TGTGCCAGCAGCTTAGATTTGGCGGTTCAAGAGACCCAGTACTTC
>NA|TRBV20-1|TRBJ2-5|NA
CSARVSRETQYF
TGCAGTGCTAGAGTCTCGCGTGAGACCCAGTACTTC
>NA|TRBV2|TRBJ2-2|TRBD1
CASSDDRGNTGELFF
TGTGCCAGCAGTGATGACAGGGGGAACACCGGGGAGCTGTTTTTT
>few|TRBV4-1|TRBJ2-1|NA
CASSQLGVDEQFF
TGCGCCAGCAGCCAACTTGGGGTGGATGAGCAGTTCTTC
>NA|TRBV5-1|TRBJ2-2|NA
CASSFLVAGRRGTSTGELFF
TGCGCCAGCAGCTTTTTGGTTGCAGGGAGAAGAGGTACGAGCACCGGGGAGCTGTTTTTT
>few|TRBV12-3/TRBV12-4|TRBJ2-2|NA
CASTQAGELFF
TGTGCCAGCACCCAGGCAGGGGAGCTGTTTTTT
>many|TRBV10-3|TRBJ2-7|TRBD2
CAIRAGGSYEQYF
TGTGCCATCCGAGCGGGAGGCTCCTACGAGCAGTACTTC
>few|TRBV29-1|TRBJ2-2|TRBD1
CSVRAGGVTGELFF
TGCAGCGTTCGCGCAGGGGGTGTAACCGGGGAGCTGTTTTTT
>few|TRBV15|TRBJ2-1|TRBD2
CATSRVLAGRVNEQFF
TGTGCCACCAGCAGAGTTTTAGCGGGACGGGTCAATGAGCAGTTCTTC
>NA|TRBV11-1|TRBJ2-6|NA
CASSSGGVVNAGANVLTF
TGTGCCAGCAGCTCCGGAGGTGTAGTGAACGCTGGGGCCAACGTCCTGACTTTC
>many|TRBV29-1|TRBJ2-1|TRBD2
CSVWGGRPSDNEQFF
TGCAGCGTGTGGGGAGGGCGCCCCTCTGACAATGAGCAGTTCTTC
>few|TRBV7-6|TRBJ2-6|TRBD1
CASSFRFSGGDSGANVLTF
TGTGCCAGCAGCTTCCGGTTTTCAGGGGGTGATTCAGGGGCCAACGTCCTGACTTTC
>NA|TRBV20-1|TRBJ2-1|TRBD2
CSARKTSSEQFF
TGCAGTGCTAGAAAGACTAGCAGCGAGCAGTTCTTC
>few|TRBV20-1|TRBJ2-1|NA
CSARDRLAFDEQFF
TGCAGTGCTAGAGATCGTCTAGCATTCGATGAGCAGTTCTTC
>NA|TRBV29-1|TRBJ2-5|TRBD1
CSADRGGETQYF
TGCAGCGCCGACAGGGGAGGAGAGACCCAGTACTTC
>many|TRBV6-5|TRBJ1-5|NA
CASSSLGRGNQPQHF
TGTGCCAGCAGTTCCCTGGGCAGGGGCAATCAGCCCCAGCATTTT